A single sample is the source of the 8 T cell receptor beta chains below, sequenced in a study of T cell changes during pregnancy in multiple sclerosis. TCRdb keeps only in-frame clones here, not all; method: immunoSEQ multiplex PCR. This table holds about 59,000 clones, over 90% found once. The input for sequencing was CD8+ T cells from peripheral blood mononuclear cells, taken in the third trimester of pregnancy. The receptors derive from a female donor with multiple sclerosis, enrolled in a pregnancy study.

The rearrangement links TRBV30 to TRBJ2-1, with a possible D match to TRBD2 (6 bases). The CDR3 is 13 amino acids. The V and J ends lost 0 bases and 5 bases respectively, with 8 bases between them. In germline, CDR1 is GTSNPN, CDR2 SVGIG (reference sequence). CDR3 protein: CAWSVGGNNEQFF. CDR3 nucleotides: TGTGCCTGGAGTGTAGGAGGGAACAATGAGCAGTTCTTC.

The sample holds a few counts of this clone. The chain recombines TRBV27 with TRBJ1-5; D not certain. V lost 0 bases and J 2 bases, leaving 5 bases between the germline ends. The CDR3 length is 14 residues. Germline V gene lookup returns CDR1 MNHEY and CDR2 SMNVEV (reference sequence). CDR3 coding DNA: TGTGCCAGCAGTTTATCTACTGGCAATCAGCCCCAGCATTTT. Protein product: CASSLSTGNQPQHF.

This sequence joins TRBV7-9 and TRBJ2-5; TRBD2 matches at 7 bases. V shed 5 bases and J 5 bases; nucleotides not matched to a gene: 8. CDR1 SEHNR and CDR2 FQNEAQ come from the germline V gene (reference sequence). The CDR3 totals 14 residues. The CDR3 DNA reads TGTGCCAGCAGCGCGGCGACTAGCCGGGAGACCCAGTACTTC. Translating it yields CASSAATSRETQYF.

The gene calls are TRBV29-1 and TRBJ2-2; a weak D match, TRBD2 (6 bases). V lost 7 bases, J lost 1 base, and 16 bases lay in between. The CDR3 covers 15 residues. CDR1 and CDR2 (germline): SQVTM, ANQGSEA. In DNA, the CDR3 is TGCAGCGCCGAGGTCGCGGGAAAGAACACCGGGGAGCTGTTTTTT. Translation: CSAEVAGKNTGELFF.

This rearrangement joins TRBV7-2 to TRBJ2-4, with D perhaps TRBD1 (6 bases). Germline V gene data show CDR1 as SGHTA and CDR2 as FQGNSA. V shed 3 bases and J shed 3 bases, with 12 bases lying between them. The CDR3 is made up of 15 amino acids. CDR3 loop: CASSFRAGVKNIQYF. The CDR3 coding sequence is TGTGCCAGCAGCTTCCGGGCAGGGGTCAAAAACATTCAGTACTTC. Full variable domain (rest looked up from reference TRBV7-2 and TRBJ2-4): GAGVSQSPSNKVTEKGKDVELRCDPISGHTALYWYRQSLGQGLEFLIYFQGNSAPDKSGLPSDRFSAERTGGSVSTLTIQRTQQEDSAVYLCASSFRAGVKNIQYFGAGTRLSVL.

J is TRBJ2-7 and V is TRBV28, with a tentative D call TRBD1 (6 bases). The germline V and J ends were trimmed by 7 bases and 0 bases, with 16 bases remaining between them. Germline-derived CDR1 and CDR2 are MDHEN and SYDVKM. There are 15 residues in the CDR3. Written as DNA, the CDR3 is TGTGCCAGCACCGCCGGGACATTCTACTCCTACGAGCAGTACTTC. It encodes CASTAGTFYSYEQYF.

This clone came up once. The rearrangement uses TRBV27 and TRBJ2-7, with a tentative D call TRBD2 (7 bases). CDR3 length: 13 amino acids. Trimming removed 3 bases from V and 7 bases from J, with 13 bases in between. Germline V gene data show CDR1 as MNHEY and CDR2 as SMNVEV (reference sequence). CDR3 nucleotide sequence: TGTGCCAGCAGTTTCAGGGGAGGGCGAGAGCAGTACTTC. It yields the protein CASSFRGGREQYF.

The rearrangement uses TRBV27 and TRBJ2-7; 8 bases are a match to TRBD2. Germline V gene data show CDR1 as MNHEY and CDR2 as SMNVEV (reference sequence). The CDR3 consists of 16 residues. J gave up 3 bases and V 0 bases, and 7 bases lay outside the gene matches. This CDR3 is CASSLSGTRLNYEQYF. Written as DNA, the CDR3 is TGTGCCAGCAGTTTATCAGGGACTAGGCTAAACTACGAGCAGTACTTC.